This T cell receptor beta chain was documented in a study of cytomegalovirus exposure and HLA in healthy donors. General study results and limits: Rare TCR sequences predominated, though certain public TCRs were found in many donors. There were over 150 TCR beta chains listed as cytomegalovirus-associated.

The data were produced by immunoSEQ multiplex PCR, yet TCRdb's version contains in-frame clones alone and is incomplete. The data show about 360,000 clones, 80% to 90% seen once. In regard to this clone: Its antigen is currently unknown.

This CDR3 has 14 amino acids. The ends were cut back, 5 bases at V and 5 bases at J, with 15 bases in the middle. Per germline, CDR1 MGHRA and CDR2 YSYEKL. This clonotype was obtained from a woman aged 18-35 years in good health and CMV-seronegative. V is TRBV4-1 and J is TRBJ2-5; TRBD2 is a possible D gene (5 bases). Sequencing was performed on PBMCs. The CDR3 nucleotides read TGCGCCAGCAGCGGACGGCCCCGCGGGGAGACCCAGTACTTC. This encodes CASSGRPRGETQYF.